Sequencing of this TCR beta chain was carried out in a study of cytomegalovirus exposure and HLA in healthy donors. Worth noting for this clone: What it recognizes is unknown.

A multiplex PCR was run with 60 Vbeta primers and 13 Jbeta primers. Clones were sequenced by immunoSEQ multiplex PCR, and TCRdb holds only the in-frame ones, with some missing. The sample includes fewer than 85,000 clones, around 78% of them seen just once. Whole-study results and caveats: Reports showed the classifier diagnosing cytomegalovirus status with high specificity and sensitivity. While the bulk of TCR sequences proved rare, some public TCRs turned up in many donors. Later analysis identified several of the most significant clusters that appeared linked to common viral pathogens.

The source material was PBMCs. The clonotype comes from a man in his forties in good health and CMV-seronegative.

CDR3 protein: CASSGLGEKLFF. CDR3 bases: TGTGCCAGTTCAGGGTTAGGGGAAAAACTGTTTTTT. V and J are TRBV19 and TRBJ1-4, with D perhaps matching TRBD1 (5 bases). The CDR3 contains 12 residues. With 8 bases removed from V and 8 bases from J, the gap between germline ends came to 12 bases. The germline CDR1 and CDR2 sequences are LNHDA and SQIVND (reference sequence).